Below, 24 T cell receptor beta chains from the same sample are listed, as sequenced in a study of blood T cell repertoires in COVID-19. Using immunoSEQ multiplex PCR, the repertoire was profiled, and TCRdb retains in-frame clones only, with some absent. The data show tens of thousands of clones, around 91% seen once. Specimen: peripheral blood. All receptors derive from a young man with COVID-19, enrolled during active disease.

The chain links TRBV19 to TRBJ2-5; 9 bases map to TRBD1. In germline, CDR1 is LNHDA, CDR2 SQIVND (reference sequence). This CDR3 contains 15 residues. With 9 bases clipped from V and 5 bases from J, the junction kept 13 bases outside the gene matches. The CDR3 protein is CARPGTGFVLETQYF. As DNA, the CDR3 is TGTGCCAGACCCGGGACAGGGTTCGTCCTGGAGACCCAGTACTTC.

This chain uses TRBV11-1 with TRBJ1-6; no reliable D call. Germline loops: CDR1 SGHAT, CDR2 FQDESV (reference sequence). Trimming left V 6 bases short and J 10 bases short, with 13 bases between. The length of the CDR3 is 13 residues. The CDR3 bases are TGTGCCAGCAGATCTGAGGCATACTCACCCCTCCACTTT. Amino acids: CASRSEAYSPLHF.

The chain has TRBV12-3 or TRBV12-4 and TRBJ2-5, with 8 bases lining up with TRBD1. CDR3 length equals 12 residues. V gave up 5 bases and J gave up 13 bases; unmatched junction bases: 9. CDR3 sequence (DNA): TGTGCCAGCAGTGGGATTTGGGACAGGCGGTACTTC. This translates into CASSGIWDRRYF.

This clone was detected only a few times. The V gene is TRBV7-9, the J gene TRBJ2-1; D possibly corresponds to TRBD1 (5 bases). This CDR3 spans 14 amino acids. Trimming left V 4 bases short and J 4 bases short, with 11 bases between. Germline loops: CDR1 SEHNR, CDR2 FQNEAQ (reference sequence). The CDR3 coding sequence is TGTGCCAGCAGCTCCCCAGACAGTTACAATGAGCAGTTCTTC. Translating gives CASSSPDSYNEQFF.

The rearrangement joins TRBV11-2 to TRBJ2-1; 9 bases match TRBD2. CDR3 size: 12 residues. Germline V gene data show CDR1 as SGHAT and CDR2 as FQNNGV. V lost 4 bases and J lost 9; bases outside the gene matches: 1. Here the CDR3 DNA reads TGTGCCAGCAGCTCAGCGGGAGGTGAGCAGTTCTTC. It codes for CASSSAGGEQFF.

This chain connects TRBV28 to TRBJ2-7, with 8 positions matching TRBD2. From germline, CDR1 is MDHEN and CDR2 SYDVKM. Trimming at V came to 7 bases and at J to 2 bases, leaving 7 bases not matched to a gene. The CDR3 sequence is 14 residues long. The CDR3 DNA sequence: TGTGCCAGCACCCTCAGCGGGGGCACCTACGAGCAGTACTTC. It encodes CASTLSGGTYEQYF.

This clone was picked up a small number of times. The J gene is TRBJ1-2, the V gene TRBV5-6; 10 nucleotides match TRBD1. CDR1 is SGHDT, CDR2 YYEEEE, per germline. Germline trimming cut 4 bases from V and 4 bases from J; bases unmatched to any gene: 7. The CDR3 has 15 amino acids. The CDR3 reads CASSRDRGQSYGYTF. The CDR3 DNA sequence: TGTGCCAGCAGCCGTGACAGGGGGCAGAGCTATGGCTACACCTTC.

This clone was counted only a few times. This chain joins TRBV10-3 and TRBJ1-5; D might be TRBD1 (5 bases). The CDR3 runs 13 residues. Per germline, CDR1 ENHRY and CDR2 SYGVKD. For the CDR3, the DNA is TGTGCTTCCGGGGCAGGGAGGCATCAGCCCCAGCATTTT. Translated: CASGAGRHQPQHF.

The genes are TRBV29-1 and TRBJ2-3, with a possible D match to TRBD2 (5 bases). CDR3 length equals 13 residues. V was clipped by 5 bases and J by 2 bases, with 11 bases between them. CDR1 and CDR2 (germline): SQVTM, ANQGSEA. The CDR3 sequence: CSVLEGYTDTQYF. The CDR3 DNA sequence: TGCAGCGTTCTTGAGGGATACACAGATACGCAGTATTTT.

This chain uses TRBV7-2 with TRBJ2-2; 9 bases agree with TRBD1. The CDR3 has 15 amino acids. The V segment lost 0 bases and the J segment 8 bases; nucleotides outside the gene matches: 4. CDR1 is SGHTA and CDR2 is FQGNSA in the germline V gene. The CDR3 protein is CASSLAGTGSGELFF. Written as DNA, the CDR3 is TGTGCCAGCAGCTTAGCGGGGACAGGGTCTGGGGAGCTGTTTTTT.

The J gene is TRBJ1-2, the V gene TRBV19; 7 bases line up with TRBD1. The CDR3 length is 14 residues. Unmatched junction bases numbered 12, after V lost 11 bases and J lost 3 bases. Germline V gene sequence: CDR1 LNHDA, CDR2 SQIVND (reference sequence). CDR3 residues: CAGEKGGADYGYTF. In DNA form, the CDR3 reads TGTGCCGGAGAAAAAGGGGGCGCCGACTATGGCTACACCTTC.

The V gene is TRBV5-4, the J gene TRBJ1-2, with 8 bases lining up with TRBD1. Germline V gene sequence: CDR1 SGHNT, CDR2 YYREEE (reference sequence). The CDR3 runs 14 residues. J was trimmed by 3 bases and V by 4 bases; bases with no gene match: 5. This CDR3 reads CASSQGAGYYGYTF. The CDR3 DNA follows: TGTGCCAGCAGCCAGGGGGCTGGGTACTATGGCTACACCTTC.

The rearrangement links TRBV9 to TRBJ2-2; 8 bases are a match to TRBD2. CDR3 length: 15 residues. The junction had 3 bases not matched to a gene; V was cut back by 3 bases and J by 2 bases. The V gene's germline CDR1 is SGDLS and CDR2 YYNGEE. CDR3 protein: CASSAGGGNTGELFF. As DNA, the CDR3 is TGTGCCAGCAGCGCCGGGGGGGGCAACACCGGGGAGCTGTTTTTT.

The J gene is TRBJ2-5, the V gene TRBV19, with TRBD1 matching over 7 bases. Trimming took 5 bases from V and 6 from J; bases not matched to a gene: 18. The CDR3 is made up of 17 amino acids. The germline gives CDR1 LNHDA, CDR2 SQIVND (reference sequence). CDR3 nucleotides: TGTGCCAGTAGTCCGTGGCCGGGACAGAGGCTTAAAAAGACCCAGTACTTC. It yields the protein CASSPWPGQRLKKTQYF. Looking up the rest from reference TRBV19 and TRBJ2-5 gives the full variable domain: DGGITQSPKYLFRKEGQNVTLSCEQNLNHDAMYWYRQDPGQGLRLIYYSQIVNDFQKGDIAEGYSVSREKKESFPLTVTSAQKNPTAFYLCASSPWPGQRLKKTQYFGPGTRLLVL.

The chain has TRBV28 and TRBJ2-7; D ambiguous. Trimming stripped 1 base from V and 0 bases from J, with 10 bases between. There are 15 residues in the CDR3. Germline CDR1 and CDR2: MDHEN and SYDVKM. The CDR3 here is CASSLLGSSSYEQYF. DNA of the CDR3: TGTGCCAGCAGTTTATTGGGCAGCAGCTCCTACGAGCAGTACTTC.

The J gene is TRBJ1-2, the V gene TRBV30, with D maybe TRBD1 (5 bases). Deletions cut 1 base from V and 7 bases from J, with 13 bases between. The CDR3 totals 13 residues. Germline CDR1 and CDR2: GTSNPN and SVGIG (reference sequence). The CDR3 DNA is TGTGCCTGGAGTGCACAGGAGGAGGGTGGCTACACCTTC. Amino acid sequence: CAWSAQEEGGYTF.

The rearrangement links TRBV9 to TRBJ1-6; no clear D. Trimming removed 4 bases at V and 9 bases at J, with 20 bases between. The CDR3 is made up of 16 amino acids. Germline V lookup: CDR1 SGDLS, CDR2 YYNGEE. The CDR3, as DNA: TGTGCCAGCAGCCCCTCGTTGTCACTCTCAGGTTCACCCCTCCACTTT. This gives the protein CASSPSLSLSGSPLHF.

The chain combines TRBV24-1 with TRBJ2-2; D unresolved. Germline loops: CDR1 KGHDR, CDR2 SFDVKD. The CDR3 runs to 12 residues. Deletions cut 6 bases from V and 4 bases from J, with 5 bases between. The CDR3 spells CATSTSTGELFF. CDR3 nucleotide sequence: TGTGCCACCAGTACCAGCACCGGGGAGCTGTTTTTT.

In this sample, this clone turned up once. This sequence joins TRBV6-2 or TRBV6-3 and TRBJ2-2; weak D call: TRBD1 (6 bases). Germline CDR1 is MNHEY and CDR2 is SVGEGT. The CDR3 loop spans 13 amino acids. The V gene lost 3 bases and the J gene lost 6 bases, with 8 bases spanning the gap. The CDR3 is CASSYEGAGELFF. For the CDR3, the DNA is TGTGCCAGCAGTTATGAGGGGGCCGGGGAGCTGTTTTTT.

DNA for the CDR3: TGTGCCAGCAGCTTGCCAGGGGGTGAAGCTTTCTTT. This encodes CASSLPGGEAFF. The chain is built from TRBV5-4 and TRBJ1-1; the match to TRBD1 covers 7 bases. The CDR3 covers 12 residues. Trimming removed 1 base from V and 7 bases from J; junction bases left unmatched: 1. Germline CDR1 SGHNT, CDR2 YYREEE (reference sequence).

V gene TRBV11-3 combines with J gene TRBJ2-1, with 11 bases aligning to TRBD2. Per the germline V gene, CDR1 is SGHNT and CDR2 is YENEEA. CDR3 length: 17 residues. The V and J ends lost 5 bases and 7 bases, in that order; junction bases with no gene match: 13. The CDR3 coding sequence is TGTGCCAGCAGCAGGGGGGTAGCGGGAGGGCCGAGGAATGAGCAGTTCTTC. This translates into CASSRGVAGGPRNEQFF.

This rearrangement joins TRBV7-9 to TRBJ2-7; 8 nucleotides align to TRBD2. The CDR3 extends over 18 amino acids. CDR1 and CDR2 from the germline V gene are SEHNR and FQNEAQ (reference sequence). V trimming: 1 base; J trimming: 0 bases; junction bases outside the gene matches: 11. This CDR3 is CASSLDLWTSPSSYEQYF. In nucleotides, the CDR3 is TGTGCCAGCAGCTTAGACCTATGGACTAGCCCCAGCTCCTACGAGCAGTACTTC.

This chain links TRBV15 with TRBJ2-1; TRBD2 aligns across 8 bases. Germline CDR1 reads LNHNV; CDR2 reads YYDKDF (reference sequence). V lost 8 bases, J lost 8 bases, and 5 bases stayed unmatched. This CDR3 comprises 12 residues. CDR3 bases: TGTGCCACCTCTCCGGGAGGGCATGAGCAGTTCTTC. This codes for CATSPGGHEQFF.

This clone occurred once. The chain is built from TRBV19 and TRBJ2-3; 14 bases agree with TRBD2. V trimming: 7 bases; J trimming: 5 bases; junction bases outside the gene matches: 8. Per germline, CDR1 LNHDA and CDR2 SQIVND (reference sequence). This CDR3 contains 16 residues. The DNA for the CDR3 is TGTGCCAGTACCGCTGGGGGGACTAGCGGGAGAGATACGCAGTATTTT. Its translation: CASTAGGTSGRDTQYF.